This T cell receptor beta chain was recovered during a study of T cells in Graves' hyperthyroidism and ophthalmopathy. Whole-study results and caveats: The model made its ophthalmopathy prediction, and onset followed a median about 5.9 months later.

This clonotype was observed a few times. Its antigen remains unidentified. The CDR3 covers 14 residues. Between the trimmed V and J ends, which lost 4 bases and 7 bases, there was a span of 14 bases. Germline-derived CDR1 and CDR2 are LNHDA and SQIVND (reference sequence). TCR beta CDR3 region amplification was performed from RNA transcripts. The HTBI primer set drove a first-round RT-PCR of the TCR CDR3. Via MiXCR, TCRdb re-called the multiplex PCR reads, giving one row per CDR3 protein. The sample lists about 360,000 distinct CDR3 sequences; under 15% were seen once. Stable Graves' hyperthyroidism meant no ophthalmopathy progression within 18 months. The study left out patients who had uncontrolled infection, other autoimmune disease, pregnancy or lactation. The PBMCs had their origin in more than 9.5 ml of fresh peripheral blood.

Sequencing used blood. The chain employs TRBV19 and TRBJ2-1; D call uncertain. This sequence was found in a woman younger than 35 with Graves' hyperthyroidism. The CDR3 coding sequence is TGTGCCAGTAGTACCGACATGTCGAGGAATGAGCAGTTCTTC. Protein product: CASSTDMSRNEQFF. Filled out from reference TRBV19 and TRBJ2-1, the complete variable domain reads DGGITQSPKYLFRKEGQNVTLSCEQNLNHDAMYWYRQDPGQGLRLIYYSQIVNDFQKGDIAEGYSVSREKKESFPLTVTSAQKNPTAFYLCASSTDMSRNEQFFGPGTRLTVL.